This T cell receptor (beta chain) was profiled in a study of blood T cell repertoires in COVID-19. The assay was immunoSEQ multiplex PCR, and TCRdb's table has in-frame clones only and misses some. The table has around 67,000 clones, approximately 87% seen once. The CDR3 sequence is 17 residues long. The germline gives CDR1 MNHEY, CDR2 SMNVEV (reference sequence). After removal of 7 bases from V and 6 bases from J, the junction contained 13 bases not matched to a gene. The TCR was taken from a man in his fifties or sixties with active COVID-19. The sample taken for sequencing was peripheral blood. The genes are TRBV27 and TRBJ2-1; 12 bases map to TRBD2. CDR3 in amino acids: CASTGLAGSVGGNEQFF. The DNA of the CDR3 is TGTGCCAGCACTGGACTAGCGGGATCGGTCGGCGGCAATGAGCAGTTCTTC.